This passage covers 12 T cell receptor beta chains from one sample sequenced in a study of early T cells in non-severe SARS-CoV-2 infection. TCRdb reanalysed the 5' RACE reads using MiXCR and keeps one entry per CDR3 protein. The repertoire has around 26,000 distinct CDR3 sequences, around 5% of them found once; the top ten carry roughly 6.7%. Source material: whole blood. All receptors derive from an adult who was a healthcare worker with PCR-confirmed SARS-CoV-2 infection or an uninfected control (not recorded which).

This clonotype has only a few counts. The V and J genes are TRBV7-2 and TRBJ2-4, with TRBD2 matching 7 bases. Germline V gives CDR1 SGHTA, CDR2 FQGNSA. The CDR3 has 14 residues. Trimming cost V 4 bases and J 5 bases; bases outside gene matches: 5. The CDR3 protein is CASSYSGVENIQYF. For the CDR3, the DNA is TGTGCCAGCAGCTACAGCGGGGTCGAAAACATTCAGTACTTC. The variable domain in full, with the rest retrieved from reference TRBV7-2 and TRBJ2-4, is GAGVSQSPSNKVTEKGKDVELRCDPISGHTALYWYRQSLGQGLEFLIYFQGNSAPDKSGLPSDRFSAERTGGSVSTLTIQRTQQEDSAVYLCASSYSGVENIQYFGAGTRLSVL.

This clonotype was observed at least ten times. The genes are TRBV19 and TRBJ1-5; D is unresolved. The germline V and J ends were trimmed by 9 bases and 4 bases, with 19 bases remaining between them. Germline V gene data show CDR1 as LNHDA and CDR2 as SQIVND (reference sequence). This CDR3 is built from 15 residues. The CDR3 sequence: CASQVPAGTNQPQHF. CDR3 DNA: TGTGCCAGCCAGGTCCCTGCGGGCACGAATCAGCCCCAGCATTTT.

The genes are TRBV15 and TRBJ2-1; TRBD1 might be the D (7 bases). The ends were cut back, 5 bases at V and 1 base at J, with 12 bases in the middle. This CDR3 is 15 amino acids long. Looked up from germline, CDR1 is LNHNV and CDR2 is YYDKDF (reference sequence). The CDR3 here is CATSRQGGSYNEQFF. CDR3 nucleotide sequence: TGTGCCACCAGCCGACAGGGAGGTTCCTACAATGAGCAGTTCTTC.

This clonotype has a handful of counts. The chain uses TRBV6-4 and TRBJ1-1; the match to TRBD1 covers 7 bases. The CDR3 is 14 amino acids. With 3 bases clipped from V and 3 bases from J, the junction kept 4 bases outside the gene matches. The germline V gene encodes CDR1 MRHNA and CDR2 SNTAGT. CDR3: CASSEFTGDTEAFF. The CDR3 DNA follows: TGTGCCAGCAGTGAGTTTACAGGGGACACTGAAGCTTTCTTT.

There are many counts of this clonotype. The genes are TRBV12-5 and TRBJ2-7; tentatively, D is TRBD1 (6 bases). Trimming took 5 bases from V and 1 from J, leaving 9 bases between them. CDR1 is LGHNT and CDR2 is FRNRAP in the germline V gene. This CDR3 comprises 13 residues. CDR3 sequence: CASGRGGSYEQYF. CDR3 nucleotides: TGTGCTAGTGGTCGAGGGGGATCCTACGAGCAGTACTTC.

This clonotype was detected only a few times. CDR3 DNA: TGCAGCGTTCTGACAGGCAGGGAGCAGTACTTC. Translated: CSVLTGREQYF. The chain combines TRBV29-1 with TRBJ2-7; tentatively, D is TRBD1 (6 bases). This CDR3 has 11 amino acids. V lost 5 bases to trimming and J lost 7 bases, with 12 bases between them. Germline V lookup: CDR1 SQVTM, CDR2 ANQGSEA.

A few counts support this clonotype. This CDR3 is CASSVSSTEAFF. As DNA, the CDR3 is TGTGCCAGCAGTGTATCAAGTACTGAAGCTTTCTTT. The chain has TRBV2 and TRBJ1-1, with D unresolved. The germline gives CDR1 SNHLY, CDR2 FYNNEI. CDR3 length equals 12 residues. Trimming pared 4 bases from V and 5 bases from J, leaving 8 bases between.

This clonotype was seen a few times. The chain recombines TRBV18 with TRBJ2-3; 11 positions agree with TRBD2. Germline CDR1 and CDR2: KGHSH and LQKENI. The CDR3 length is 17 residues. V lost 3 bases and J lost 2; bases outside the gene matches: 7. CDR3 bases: TGTGCCAGCTCACCGATGACTAGCGGGGACCTCACAGATACGCAGTATTTT. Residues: CASSPMTSGDLTDTQYF.

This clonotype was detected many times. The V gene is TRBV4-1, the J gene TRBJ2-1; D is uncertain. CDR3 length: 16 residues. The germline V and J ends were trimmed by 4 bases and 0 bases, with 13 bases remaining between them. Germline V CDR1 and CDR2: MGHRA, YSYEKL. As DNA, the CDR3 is TGCGCCAGCAGCCCCTATTTCCCGAGCTCCTACAATGAGCAGTTCTTC. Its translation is CASSPYFPSSYNEQFF.

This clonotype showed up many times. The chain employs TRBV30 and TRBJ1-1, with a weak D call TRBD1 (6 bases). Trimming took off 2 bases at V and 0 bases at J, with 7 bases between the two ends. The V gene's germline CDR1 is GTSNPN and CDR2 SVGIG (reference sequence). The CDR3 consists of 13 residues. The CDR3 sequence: CAWSQGMNTEAFF. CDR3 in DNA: TGTGCCTGGAGTCAGGGGATGAACACTGAAGCTTTCTTT.

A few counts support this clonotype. The CDR3 region has the DNA TGTGCCAGCACCTTCGGAGGGCAAGAGACCCAGTACTTC. It specifies CASTFGGQETQYF. This rearrangement joins TRBV12-3 or TRBV12-4 to TRBJ2-5; D perhaps matches TRBD2 (6 bases). The CDR3 extends over 13 amino acids. The V end lost 7 bases, the J end lost 2 bases, and 11 bases lay between the germline ends.

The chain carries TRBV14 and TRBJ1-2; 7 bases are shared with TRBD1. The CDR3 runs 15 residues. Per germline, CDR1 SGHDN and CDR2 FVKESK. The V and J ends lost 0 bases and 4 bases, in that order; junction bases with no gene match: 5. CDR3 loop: CASSQEGGSSYGYTF. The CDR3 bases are TGTGCCAGCAGCCAAGAAGGGGGCAGCAGCTATGGCTACACCTTC.